This entry features one TCR beta chain sequence. TCRdb keeps only in-frame clones here, not all; method: immunoSEQ multiplex PCR. This table holds 110,000 or so clones, around 89% found once. The data were obtained in a study of blood T cell repertoires in COVID-19. Study context: T cells, B-cell-depleted T cells, or PBMCs supplied cDNA or gDNA.

With V trimmed by 7 bases and J by 4 bases, 6 bases remained unmatched. Germline V gene lookup returns CDR1 MNHNY and CDR2 SVGAGI (reference sequence). This CDR3 has 14 amino acids. The specimen was peripheral blood. The chain employs TRBV6-6 and TRBJ2-7; 11 bases fit TRBD2. This sequence was found in a human donor with acute or convalescent COVID-19. The donor label of this sample is uncertain. CDR3 residues: CASIDWTSGYEQYF. Here the CDR3 DNA reads TGTGCCAGCATCGACTGGACTAGCGGGTACGAGCAGTACTTC.